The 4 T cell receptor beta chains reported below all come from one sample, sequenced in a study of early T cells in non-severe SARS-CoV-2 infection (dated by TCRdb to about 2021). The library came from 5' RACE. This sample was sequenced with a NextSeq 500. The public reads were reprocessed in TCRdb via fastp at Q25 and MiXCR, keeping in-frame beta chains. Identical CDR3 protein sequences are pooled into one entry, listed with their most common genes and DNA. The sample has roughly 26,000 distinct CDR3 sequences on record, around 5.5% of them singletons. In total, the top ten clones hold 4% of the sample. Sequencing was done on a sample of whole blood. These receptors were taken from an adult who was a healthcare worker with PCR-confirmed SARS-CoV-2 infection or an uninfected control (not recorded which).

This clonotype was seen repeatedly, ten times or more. The CDR3 coding sequence is TGCAGTGCTAGAGTGGGTACTAGCGGGGGGGCGGAGCAGTACTTC. Translated, it gives CSARVGTSGGAEQYF. The chain employs TRBV20-1 and TRBJ2-7, with TRBD2 identical over 13 bases. V lost 1 base to trimming and J lost 7 bases; unmatched junction nucleotides: 7. The CDR3 consists of 15 residues. Germline values: CDR1 DFQATT, CDR2 SNEGSKA (reference sequence).

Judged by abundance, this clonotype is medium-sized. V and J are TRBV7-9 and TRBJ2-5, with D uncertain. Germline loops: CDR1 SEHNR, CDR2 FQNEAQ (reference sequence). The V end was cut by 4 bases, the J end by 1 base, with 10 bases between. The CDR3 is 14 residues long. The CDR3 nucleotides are TGTGCCAGCAGCTCGGCAGGCCTCCAAGAGACCCAGTACTTC. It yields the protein CASSSAGLQETQYF. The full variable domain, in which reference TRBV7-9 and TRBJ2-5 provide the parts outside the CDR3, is DTGVSQNPRHKITKRGQNVTFRCDPISEHNRLYWYRQTLGQGPEFLTYFQNEAQLEKSRLLSDRFSAERPKGSFSTLEIQRTEQGDSAMYLCASSSAGLQETQYFGPGTRLLVL.

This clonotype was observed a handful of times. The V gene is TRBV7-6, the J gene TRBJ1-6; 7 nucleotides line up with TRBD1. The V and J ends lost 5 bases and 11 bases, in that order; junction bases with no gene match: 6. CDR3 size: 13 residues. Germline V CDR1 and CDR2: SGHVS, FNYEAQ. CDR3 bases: TGTGCCAGCAGCACGGACAGGCGGGCACCCCTCCACTTT. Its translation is CASSTDRRAPLHF.

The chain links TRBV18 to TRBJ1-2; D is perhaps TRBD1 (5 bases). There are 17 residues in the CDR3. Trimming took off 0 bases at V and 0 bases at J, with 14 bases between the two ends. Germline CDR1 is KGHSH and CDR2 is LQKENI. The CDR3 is CASSPPYGRAPNYGYTF. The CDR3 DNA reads TGTGCCAGCTCACCACCGTACGGCAGGGCACCTAACTATGGCTACACCTTC.